This T cell receptor (beta chain) derives from a study of PD-1 blockade in mismatch repair-deficient tumors. The table came from immunoSEQ multiplex PCR; TCRdb's copy has only in-frame clones and leaves some out. This sample has 16,000 or so clones, with more than 80% found just once. The time point here: roughly 11-day in vitro stimulation with candidate neoantigen peptide 5. Clone fold changes were calculated against an identical culture without peptide. For this clone: The antigen remains undetermined.

V lost 5 bases and J lost 7; bases outside the gene matches: 6. The CDR3 spans 14 residues. Germline V gene sequence: CDR1 MNHEY, CDR2 SMNVEV (reference sequence). This sample comprised cells cultured in vitro, obtained from a patient treated with pembrolizumab. The V call is TRBV27, the J call TRBJ2-1; 9 bases agree with TRBD2. The receptor's source is an adult with mismatch repair-deficient cancer. The CDR3 protein is CASSNLAGRNEQFF. In DNA, the CDR3 is TGTGCCAGCAGTAACCTAGCGGGAAGGAATGAGCAGTTCTTC.